The clone carrying this T cell receptor (beta chain) has a handful of counts. TCRs were sequenced from a few patients responding to pembrolizumab. The table came from immunoSEQ multiplex PCR; TCRdb's copy has only in-frame clones and leaves some out. The table includes more than 95,000 clones, more than 85% detected once. This specimen comes from a study of PD-1 blockade in mismatch repair-deficient tumors. This sample comprised peripheral blood, obtained 44 weeks after starting pembrolizumab. This receptor was taken from an adult with mismatch repair-deficient cancer.

The CDR3 is CASSFKGNTGELFF. In DNA form, the CDR3 reads TGTGCCAGCAGCTTTAAGGGTAACACCGGGGAGCTGTTTTTT. The rearrangement joins TRBV7-9 to TRBJ2-2; no clear D gene. Germline V gene lookup returns CDR1 SEHNR and CDR2 FQNEAQ (reference sequence). The V and J ends lost 3 bases and 2 bases respectively, with 7 bases between them. This CDR3 has 14 residues.